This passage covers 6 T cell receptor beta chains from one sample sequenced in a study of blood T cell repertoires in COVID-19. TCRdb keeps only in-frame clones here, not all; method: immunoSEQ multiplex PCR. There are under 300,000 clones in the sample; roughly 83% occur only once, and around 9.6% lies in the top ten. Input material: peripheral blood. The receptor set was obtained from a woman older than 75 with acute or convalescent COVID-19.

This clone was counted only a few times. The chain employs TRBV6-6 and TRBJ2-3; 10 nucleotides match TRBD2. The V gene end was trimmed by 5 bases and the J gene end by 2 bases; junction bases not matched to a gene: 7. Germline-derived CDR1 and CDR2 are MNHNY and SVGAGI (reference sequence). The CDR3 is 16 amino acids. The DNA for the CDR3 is TGTGCCAGCAGTCTTCAGCGGGGGGGCCCCACAGATACGCAGTATTTT. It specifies CASSLQRGGPTDTQYF.

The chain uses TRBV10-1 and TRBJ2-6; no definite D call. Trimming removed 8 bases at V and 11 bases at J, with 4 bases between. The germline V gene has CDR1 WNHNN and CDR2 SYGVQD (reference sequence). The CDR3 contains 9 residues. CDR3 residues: CASPYVLTF. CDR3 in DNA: TGCGCCAGCCCCTACGTCCTGACTTTC.

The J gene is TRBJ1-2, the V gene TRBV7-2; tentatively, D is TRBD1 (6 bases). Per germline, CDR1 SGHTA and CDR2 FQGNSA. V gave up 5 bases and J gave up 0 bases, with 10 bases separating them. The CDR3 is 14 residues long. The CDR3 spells CASSPTGSNYGYTF. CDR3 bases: TGTGCCAGCAGCCCGACAGGATCTAACTATGGCTACACCTTC.

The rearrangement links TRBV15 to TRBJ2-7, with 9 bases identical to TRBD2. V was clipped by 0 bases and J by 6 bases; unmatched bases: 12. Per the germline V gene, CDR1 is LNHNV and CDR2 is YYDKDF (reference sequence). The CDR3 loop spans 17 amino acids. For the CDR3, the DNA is TGTGCCACCAGCAGAGATCCCAGCGGGGGGCGGGCTGTCGAGCAGTACTTC. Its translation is CATSRDPSGGRAVEQYF. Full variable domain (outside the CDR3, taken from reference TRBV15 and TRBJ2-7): DAMVIQNPRYQVTQFGKPVTLSCSQTLNHNVMYWYQQKSSQAPKLLFHYYDKDFNNEADTPDNFQSRRPNTSFCFLDIRSPGLGDTAMYLCATSRDPSGGRAVEQYFGPGTRLTVT.

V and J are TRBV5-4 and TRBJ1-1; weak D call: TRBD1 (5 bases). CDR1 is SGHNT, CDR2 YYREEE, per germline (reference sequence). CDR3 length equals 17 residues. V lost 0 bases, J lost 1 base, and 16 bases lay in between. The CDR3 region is CASSLDAGPGGNTEAFF. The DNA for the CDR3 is TGTGCCAGCAGCTTGGATGCGGGACCTGGGGGGAACACTGAAGCTTTCTTT.

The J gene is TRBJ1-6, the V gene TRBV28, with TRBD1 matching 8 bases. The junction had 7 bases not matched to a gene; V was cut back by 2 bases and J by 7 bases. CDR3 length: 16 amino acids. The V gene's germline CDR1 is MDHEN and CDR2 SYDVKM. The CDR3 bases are TGTGCCAGCAGTTTACAAGGACAGGGCGGCAATTCACCCCTCCACTTT. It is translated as CASSLQGQGGNSPLHF.